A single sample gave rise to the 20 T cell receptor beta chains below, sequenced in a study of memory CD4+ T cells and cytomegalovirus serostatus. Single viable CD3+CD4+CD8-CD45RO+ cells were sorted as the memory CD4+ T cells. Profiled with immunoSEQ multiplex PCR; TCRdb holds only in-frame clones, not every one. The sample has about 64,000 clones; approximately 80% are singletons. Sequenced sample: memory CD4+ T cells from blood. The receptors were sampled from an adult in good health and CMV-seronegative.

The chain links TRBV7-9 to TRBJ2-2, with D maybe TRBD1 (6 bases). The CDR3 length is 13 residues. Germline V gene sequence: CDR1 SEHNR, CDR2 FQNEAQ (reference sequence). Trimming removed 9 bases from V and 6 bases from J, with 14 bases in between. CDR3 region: CASRGEGAGELFF. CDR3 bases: TGTGCCAGTAGGGGAGAGGGGGCCGGGGAGCTGTTTTTT.

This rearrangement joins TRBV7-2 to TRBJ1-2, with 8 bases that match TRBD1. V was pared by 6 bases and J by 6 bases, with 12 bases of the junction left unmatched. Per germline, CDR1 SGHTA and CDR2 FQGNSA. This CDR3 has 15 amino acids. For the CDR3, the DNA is TGTGCCAGCAGAAGAGGACAGGGTTTTATAGATGGCTACACCTTC. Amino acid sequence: CASRRGQGFIDGYTF.

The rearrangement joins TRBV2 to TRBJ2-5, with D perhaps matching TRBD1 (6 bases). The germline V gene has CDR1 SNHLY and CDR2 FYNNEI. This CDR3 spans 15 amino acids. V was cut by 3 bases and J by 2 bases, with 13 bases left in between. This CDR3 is CASSEVRGFQETQYF. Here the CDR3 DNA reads TGTGCCAGCAGTGAGGTCAGGGGCTTTCAAGAGACCCAGTACTTC.

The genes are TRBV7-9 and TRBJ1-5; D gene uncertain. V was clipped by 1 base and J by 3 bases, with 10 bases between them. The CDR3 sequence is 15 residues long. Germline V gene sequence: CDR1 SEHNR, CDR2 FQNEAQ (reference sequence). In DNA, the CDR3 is TGTGCCAGCAGCTTAGGTGGAAGTTACAATCAGCCCCAGCATTTT. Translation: CASSLGGSYNQPQHF.

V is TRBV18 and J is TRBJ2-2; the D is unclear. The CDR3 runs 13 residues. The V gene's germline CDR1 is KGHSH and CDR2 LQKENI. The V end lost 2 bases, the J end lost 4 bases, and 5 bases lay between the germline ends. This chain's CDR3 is CASSPGFTGELFF. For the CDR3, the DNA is TGTGCCAGCTCACCAGGTTTCACCGGGGAGCTGTTTTTT.

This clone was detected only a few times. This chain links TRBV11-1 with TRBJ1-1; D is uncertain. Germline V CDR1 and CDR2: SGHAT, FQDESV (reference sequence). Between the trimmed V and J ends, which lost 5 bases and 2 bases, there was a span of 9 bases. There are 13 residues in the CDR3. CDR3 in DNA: TGTGCCAGCAGCGCAACAAAAAACACTGAAGCTTTCTTT. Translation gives CASSATKNTEAFF. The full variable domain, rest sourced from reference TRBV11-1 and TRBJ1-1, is EAEVAQSPRYKITEKSQAVAFWCDPISGHATLYWYRQILGQGPELLVQFQDESVVDDSQLPKDRFSAERLKGVDSTLKIQPAELGDSAMYLCASSATKNTEAFFGQGTRLTVV.

For the CDR3, the DNA is TGTGCCAGCTCACCGACAGTCCAAGAGACCCAGTACTTC. Residues: CASSPTVQETQYF. This chain links TRBV18 with TRBJ2-5, with a tentative D call TRBD1 (5 bases). The CDR3 totals 13 residues. Germline V gives CDR1 KGHSH, CDR2 LQKENI. V was trimmed by 3 bases and J by 1 base, leaving 6 bases between them.

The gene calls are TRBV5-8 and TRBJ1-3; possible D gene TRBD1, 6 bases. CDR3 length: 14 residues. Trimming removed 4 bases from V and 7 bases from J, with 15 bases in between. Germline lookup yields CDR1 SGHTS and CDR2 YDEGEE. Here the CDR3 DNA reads TGTGCCAGCAGCCTCGGACAGTCAGGGAACACCATATATTTT. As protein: CASSLGQSGNTIYF.

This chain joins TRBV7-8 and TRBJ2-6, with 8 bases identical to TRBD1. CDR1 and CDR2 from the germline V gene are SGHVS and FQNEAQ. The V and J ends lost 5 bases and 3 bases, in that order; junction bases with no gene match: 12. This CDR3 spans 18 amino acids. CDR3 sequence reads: CASSLRQGRKGGANVLTF. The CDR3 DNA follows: TGTGCCAGCAGCCTGCGACAGGGGCGGAAGGGTGGGGCCAACGTCCTGACTTTC. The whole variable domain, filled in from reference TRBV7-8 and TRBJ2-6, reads GAGVSQSPRYKVAKRGQDVALRCDPISGHVSLFWYQQALGQGPEFLTYFQNEAQLDKSGLPSDRFFAERPEGSVSTLKIQRTQQEDSAVYLCASSLRQGRKGGANVLTFGAGSRLTVL.

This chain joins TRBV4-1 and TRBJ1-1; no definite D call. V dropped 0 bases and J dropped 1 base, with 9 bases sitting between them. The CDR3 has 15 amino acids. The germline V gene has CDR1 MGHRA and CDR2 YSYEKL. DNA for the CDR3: TGCGCCAGCAGCCAAGATTCGGGCAAGAACACTGAAGCTTTCTTT. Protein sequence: CASSQDSGKNTEAFF.

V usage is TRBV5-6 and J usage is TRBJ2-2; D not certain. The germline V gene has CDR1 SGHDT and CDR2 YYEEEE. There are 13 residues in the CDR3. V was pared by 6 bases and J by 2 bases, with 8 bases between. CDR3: CASTMQNTGELFF. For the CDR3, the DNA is TGTGCCAGCACCATGCAAAACACCGGGGAGCTGTTTTTT.

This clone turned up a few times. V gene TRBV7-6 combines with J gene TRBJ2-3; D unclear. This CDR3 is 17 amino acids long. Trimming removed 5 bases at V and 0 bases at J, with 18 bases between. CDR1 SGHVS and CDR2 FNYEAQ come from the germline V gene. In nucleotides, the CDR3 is TGTGCCAGCAGCCGACAATATCGCGGTACTAGCACAGATACGCAGTATTTT. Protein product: CASSRQYRGTSTDTQYF.

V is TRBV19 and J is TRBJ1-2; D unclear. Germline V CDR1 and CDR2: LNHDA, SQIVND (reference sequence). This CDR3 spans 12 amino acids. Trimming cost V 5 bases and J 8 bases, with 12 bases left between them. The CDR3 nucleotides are TGTGCCAGTAGTTTGGACCATCTCGGCTACACCTTC. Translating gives CASSLDHLGYTF.

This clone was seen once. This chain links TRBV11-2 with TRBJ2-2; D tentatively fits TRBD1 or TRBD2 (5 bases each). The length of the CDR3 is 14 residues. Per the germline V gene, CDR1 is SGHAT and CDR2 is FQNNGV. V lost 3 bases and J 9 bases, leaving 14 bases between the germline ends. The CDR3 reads CASSFGTTRRELFF. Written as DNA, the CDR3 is TGTGCCAGCAGCTTTGGGACGACGAGAAGGGAGCTGTTTTTT.

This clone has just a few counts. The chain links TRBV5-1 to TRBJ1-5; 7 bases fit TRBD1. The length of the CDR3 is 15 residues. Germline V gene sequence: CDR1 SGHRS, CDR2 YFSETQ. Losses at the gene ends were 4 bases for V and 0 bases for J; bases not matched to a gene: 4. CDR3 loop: CASSPGQNSNQPQHF. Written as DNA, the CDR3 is TGCGCCAGCAGCCCGGGACAGAATAGCAATCAGCCCCAGCATTTT. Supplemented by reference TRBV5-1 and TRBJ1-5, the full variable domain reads KAGVTQTPRYLIKTRGQQVTLSCSPISGHRSVSWYQQTPGQGLQFLFEYFSETQRNKGNFPGRFSGRQFSNSRSEMNVSTLELGDSALYLCASSPGQNSNQPQHFGDGTRLSIL.

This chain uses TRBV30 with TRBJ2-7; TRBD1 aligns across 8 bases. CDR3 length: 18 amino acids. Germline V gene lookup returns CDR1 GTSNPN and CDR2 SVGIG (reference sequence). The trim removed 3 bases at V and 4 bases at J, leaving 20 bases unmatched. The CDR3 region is CAWSPLAGTGSFLYEQYF. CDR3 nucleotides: TGTGCCTGGAGCCCGCTGGCCGGGACAGGTTCGTTTCTTTACGAGCAGTACTTC.

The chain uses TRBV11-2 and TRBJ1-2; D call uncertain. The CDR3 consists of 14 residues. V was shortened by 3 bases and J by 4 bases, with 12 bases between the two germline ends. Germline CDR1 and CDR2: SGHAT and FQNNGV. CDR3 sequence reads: CASSFSWPTYGYTF. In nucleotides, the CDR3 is TGTGCCAGCAGCTTCTCGTGGCCAACCTATGGCTACACCTTC.

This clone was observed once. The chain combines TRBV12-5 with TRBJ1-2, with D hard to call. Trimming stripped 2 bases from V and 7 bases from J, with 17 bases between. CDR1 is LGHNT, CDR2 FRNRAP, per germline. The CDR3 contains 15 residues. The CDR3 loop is CASGLSLSGNFGYTF. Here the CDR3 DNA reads TGTGCTAGTGGTTTGTCGCTATCGGGGAATTTTGGCTACACCTTC.

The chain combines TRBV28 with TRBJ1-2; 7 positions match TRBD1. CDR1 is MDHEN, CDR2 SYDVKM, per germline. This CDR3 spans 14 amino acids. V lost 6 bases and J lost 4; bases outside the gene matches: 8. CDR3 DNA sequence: TGTGCCAGCAGCACGCCGGGACAGTTCTATGGCTACACCTTC. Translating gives CASSTPGQFYGYTF.

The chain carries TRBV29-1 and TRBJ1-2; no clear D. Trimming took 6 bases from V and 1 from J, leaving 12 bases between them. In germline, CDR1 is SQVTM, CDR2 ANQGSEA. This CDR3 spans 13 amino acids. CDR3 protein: CSVLMDLNYGYTF. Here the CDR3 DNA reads TGCAGCGTCCTTATGGACCTTAACTATGGCTACACCTTC. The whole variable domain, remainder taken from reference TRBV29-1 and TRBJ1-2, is SAVISQKPSRDICQRGTSLTIQCQVDSQVTMMFWYRQQPGQSLTLIATANQGSEATYESGFVIDKFPISRPNLTFSTLTVSNMSPEDSSIYLCSVLMDLNYGYTFGSGTRLTVV.